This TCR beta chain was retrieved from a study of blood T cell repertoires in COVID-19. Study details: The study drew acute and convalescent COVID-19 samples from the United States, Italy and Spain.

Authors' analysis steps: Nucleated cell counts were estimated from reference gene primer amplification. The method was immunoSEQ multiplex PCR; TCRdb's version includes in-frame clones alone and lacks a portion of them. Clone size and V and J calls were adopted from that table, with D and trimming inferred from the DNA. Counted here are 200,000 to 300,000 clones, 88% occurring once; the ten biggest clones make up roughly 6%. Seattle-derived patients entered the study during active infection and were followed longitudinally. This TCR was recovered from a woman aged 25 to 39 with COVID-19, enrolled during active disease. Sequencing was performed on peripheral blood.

The CDR3 region is CASSLKGQGPTTEAFF. CDR3 sequence (DNA): TGTGCCAGCAGCTTAAAGGGCCAGGGGCCCACCACTGAAGCTTTCTTT. The chain links TRBV7-2 to TRBJ1-1, with D possibly being TRBD1 (6 bases). Per germline, CDR1 SGHTA and CDR2 FQGNSA. Deletions cut 2 bases from V and 4 bases from J, with 17 bases between. The CDR3 totals 16 residues.